These 15 T cell receptor beta chains were sequenced from one sample in a study of T cells expressing NK-cell markers. Reanalyzing the 5' RACE reads, TCRdb keeps one entry per CDR3 protein, without DNA. The table counts about half a million distinct CDR3 sequences; roughly 1.4% lies in the top ten. Sequencing used blood T cells: a sorted CD56 or NKG2C T cell subset, CD4+ or CD8+ T cells, or bulk PBMC T cells (not recorded which). Every receptor here comes from a woman aged 50 to 60 in good health.

The CDR3 region is CASICRGGLCLEYF. The chain couples TRBV7-7 to TRBJ2-4; TCRdb's D call of TRBD1 is untestable without DNA. Germline CDR1 SSHAT, CDR2 FNYEAQ (reference sequence). This CDR3 contains 14 residues.

This sequence joins TRBV5-1 and TRBJ2-1; without DNA, the TCRdb call of TRBD2 cannot be checked. The CDR3 covers 17 residues. Germline values: CDR1 SGHRS, CDR2 YFSETQ. The CDR3 is CASSAKLAHYSYNEQFF. The full variable domain, with the rest looked up from reference TRBV5-1 and TRBJ2-1, is KAGVTQTPRYLIKTRGQQVTLSCSPISGHRSVSWYQQTPGQGLQFLFEYFSETQRNKGNFPGRFSGRQFSNSRSEMNVSTLELGDSALYLCASSAKLAHYSYNEQFFGPGTRLTVL.

The chain is built from TRBV15 and TRBJ1-5; TCRdb's D call of TRBD1 is untestable without DNA. The CDR3 is 18 residues long. CDR1 is LNHNV, CDR2 YYDKDF, per germline (reference sequence). The CDR3 protein is CATSGFVGGPLGGQPQHF.

V and J are TRBV21-1 and TRBJ1-1. TRBV21-1 is marked as a pseudogene. CDR3 length: 12 residues. This CDR3 is CASSKGMREAFF.

The V gene is TRBV4-1, the J gene TRBJ2-1; TCRdb's D call of TRBD2 is untestable without DNA. Germline V gives CDR1 MGHRA, CDR2 YSYEKL. The CDR3 sequence is 16 residues long. This CDR3 reads CASSQDRSGRANEQFF.

V usage is TRBV25-1 and J usage is TRBJ1-6; TCRdb's D call, TRBD1, is unchecked because there is no DNA. Germline V gene lookup returns CDR1 MGHDK and CDR2 SYGVNS. CDR3 length equals 14 residues. The CDR3 loop is CASRAGTGNSPLHF.

V is TRBV29-1 and J is TRBJ1-4; TCRdb lists TRBD1, though no DNA is available to test this call. In germline, CDR1 is SQVTM, CDR2 ANQGSEA. This CDR3 comprises 14 residues. CDR3 loop: CSARGAGRNEKLFF.

The chain recombines TRBV6-5 with TRBJ2-3; TCRdb's assignment of TRBD1 cannot be checked, as there is no DNA. This CDR3 has 14 residues. Germline V gives CDR1 MNHEY, CDR2 SVGAGI. CDR3 protein: CATISDRGSDTQYF.

The chain combines TRBV20-1 with TRBJ2-7; lacking DNA, the TRBD2 call made by TCRdb goes unchecked. Germline lookup yields CDR1 DFQATT and CDR2 SNEGSKA (reference sequence). The CDR3 spans 16 residues. The CDR3 loop is CSARDSGSGRSYEQYF.

The chain carries TRBV10-3 and TRBJ2-1; without DNA, the TCRdb call of TRBD2 cannot be checked. The CDR3 is 14 residues long. CDR1 and CDR2 (germline): ENHRY, SYGVKD. CDR3 in amino acids: CAITPGLALNEQFF.

The V and J genes are TRBV7-2 and TRBJ2-1; TCRdb designates TRBD2, a call that cannot be tested without DNA. CDR3 length: 15 residues. CDR1 and CDR2 from the germline V gene are SGHTA and FQGNSA. CDR3 loop: CASSSYWGTYNEQFF.

The chain has TRBV6-4 and TRBJ1-1; TCRdb lists TRBD1, though no DNA is available to test this call. Germline CDR1 MRHNA, CDR2 SNTAGT. The CDR3 sequence is 14 residues long. This CDR3 is CASSVDPQGALAFF.

The V call is TRBV3-1, the J call TRBJ1-1; the D gene TCRdb calls, TRBD1, cannot be checked with no DNA. The CDR3 is 15 residues long. Germline-derived CDR1 and CDR2 are LGHDT and YNNKEL (reference sequence). The CDR3 reads CASSEPGRMNTEAFF.

The chain uses TRBV7-6 and TRBJ2-1; TCRdb picks TRBD1, but there is no DNA to check that call. Per the germline V gene, CDR1 is SGHVS and CDR2 is FNYEAQ. This CDR3 spans 15 amino acids. CDR3 loop: CASSLAGQGINEQFF.

The rearrangement uses TRBV29-1 and TRBJ2-1; TCRdb selects TRBD1, and the lack of DNA leaves this call unchecked. Per germline, CDR1 SQVTM and CDR2 ANQGSEA. The CDR3 runs 14 residues. CDR3 sequence: CSGTPRGPDNEQFF.